Listed here is a single T cell receptor (beta chain). The data are from a study of technical replicates of blood from several donors. Profiled with immunoSEQ multiplex PCR; TCRdb holds only in-frame clones, not every one. The sample includes more than 90,000 clones, more than 90% of them seen just once. Deletions cut 4 bases from V and 6 bases from J, with 15 bases between. The length of the CDR3 is 15 residues. In germline, CDR1 is LNHDA, CDR2 SQIVND (reference sequence). V usage is TRBV19 and J usage is TRBJ1-4; D gene uncertain. Sample: T cells isolated from PBMCs. The TCR sequence derives from a human donor in good health. The chain's CDR3 is CASSTPGGFYEKLFF. CDR3 sequence (DNA): TGTGCCAGTAGTACGCCCGGAGGATTCTATGAAAAACTGTTTTTT.